Presented here are 22 T cell receptor beta chains from one specimen sequenced in a study of naive and memory T cell subsets. The treatment was: skin biopsy from PPD injection site in Mantoux-positive individual. TCR cDNA received a 3' ligated oligonucleotide that carried a UMI. Four PCR rounds used nested alpha and beta constant region primers plus the SP2 primer. TCRdb re-called the UMI-ligation and nested PCR reads with MiXCR, one entry per CDR3 protein. Here the sample spans 30,000 to 35,000 distinct CDR3 sequences, about 6.2% being singletons. The material sequenced was skin, taken from a tuberculin skin test site. Every receptor here comes from an adult in good health.

This clonotype has more than one count but fewer than ten. The chain's CDR3 is CSVDSAKDEQYF. The CDR3 bases are TGCAGCGTTGATTCGGCAAAGGACGAGCAGTACTTC. J is TRBJ2-7 and V is TRBV29-1; D is unresolved. The CDR3 sequence is 12 residues long. The V end lost 3 bases, the J end lost 5 bases, and 11 bases lay between the germline ends. Per germline, CDR1 SQVTM and CDR2 ANQGSEA.

To note about this clonotype: Compared with germline, one end of the junction differs, possibly owing to a read error. The genes are TRBV25-1 and TRBJ1-2; perhaps TRBD1 as D (5 bases). Germline V gene data show CDR1 as MGHDK and CDR2 as SYGVNS. This CDR3 spans 15 amino acids. CDR3: CASSTVEGPSHGDTF. The CDR3 DNA reads as TGTGCCAGCAGTACTGTTGAGGGACCGTCCCATGGCGACACCTTC.

Ten or more counts support this clonotype. V and J are TRBV19 and TRBJ1-5; D not resolved. The CDR3 runs 15 residues. The V gene lost 3 bases and the J gene lost 1 base, with 10 bases spanning the gap. Germline values: CDR1 LNHDA, CDR2 SQIVND (reference sequence). Written as DNA, the CDR3 is TGTGCCAGTAGTATGGTCCGCCAGAGCAATCAGCCCCAGCATTTT. Translation gives CASSMVRQSNQPQHF.

The sample holds many counts of this clonotype. The V call is TRBV28, the J call TRBJ2-2; D is unclear. V was cut by 6 bases and J by 5 bases, with 7 bases left in between. Germline-derived CDR1 and CDR2 are MDHEN and SYDVKM. The CDR3 runs to 12 residues. CDR3: CASRAGTGELFF. DNA for the CDR3: TGTGCCAGCAGAGCTGGGACCGGGGAGCTGTTTTTT.

This clonotype turned up a few times. The chain employs TRBV27 and TRBJ2-3; D remains ambiguous. This CDR3 has 12 residues. Germline-derived CDR1 and CDR2 are MNHEY and SMNVEV (reference sequence). V was pared by 2 bases and J by 4 bases, with 4 bases between. CDR3 region: CASSLSPDTQYF. The CDR3 DNA sequence: TGTGCCAGCAGTTTAAGTCCAGATACGCAGTATTTT.

Comment on this clonotype: This may stem from a read error, because a much larger clone lies one nucleotide away. The chain's CDR3 is CSVTSAYEQHF. CDR3 nucleotide sequence: TGCAGCGTTACTTCGGCCTACGAGCAGCACTTC. The V and J genes are TRBV29-1 and TRBJ2-7; D unclear. The V gene's germline CDR1 is SQVTM and CDR2 ANQGSEA. The CDR3 is 11 residues long.

This clonotype was seen a few times. This chain uses TRBV27 with TRBJ1-2; no reliable D call. V dropped 6 bases and J dropped 2 bases, with 13 bases sitting between them. Germline V gene sequence: CDR1 MNHEY, CDR2 SMNVEV (reference sequence). The CDR3 is made up of 14 amino acids. CDR3 DNA sequence: TGTGCCAGCAGCGCTTACACAGCAAACTATGGCTACACCTTC. This gives the protein CASSAYTANYGYTF.

In this sample, this clonotype turned up a few times. The chain has TRBV9 and TRBJ2-1, with 10 bases fitting TRBD2. The CDR3 runs 14 residues. V was clipped by 4 bases and J by 5 bases; unmatched bases: 3. The germline gives CDR1 SGDLS, CDR2 YYNGEE. This chain's CDR3 is CASSPGTSDNEQFF. In nucleotides, the CDR3 is TGTGCCAGCAGCCCCGGGACTAGCGACAATGAGCAGTTCTTC.

This chain uses TRBV9 with TRBJ1-2; perhaps TRBD1 as D (5 bases). CDR1 is SGDLS, CDR2 YYNGEE, per germline. Trimming shortened V by 4 bases and J by 0 bases, and 13 bases separated the two germline ends. CDR3 length: 15 amino acids. The CDR3: CASSPQGETNYGYTF. DNA for the CDR3: TGTGCCAGCAGCCCCCAGGGAGAAACTAACTATGGCTACACCTTC.

This clonotype came up many times. The chain employs TRBV15 and TRBJ2-1, with a possible D match to TRBD2 (6 bases). The CDR3 consists of 13 residues. V was trimmed by 0 bases and J by 7 bases, leaving 7 bases between them. Per germline, CDR1 LNHNV and CDR2 YYDKDF (reference sequence). The CDR3 DNA follows: TGTGCCACCAGCAGAGATGGGGGGAATGAGCAGTTCTTC. This encodes CATSRDGGNEQFF.

This clonotype is judged medium-sized. The V call is TRBV6-1, the J call TRBJ2-3; TRBD2 matches at 7 bases. This CDR3 contains 18 residues. Losses at the gene ends were 0 bases for V and 1 base for J; bases not matched to a gene: 10. Germline CDR1 is MNHNS and CDR2 is SASEGT. CDR3 amino acids: CASSEAPGRGVGTDTQYF. The CDR3 DNA follows: TGTGCCAGCAGTGAAGCCCCGGGACGGGGGGTAGGCACAGATACGCAGTATTTT.

This clonotype was counted at least ten times. The chain is built from TRBV15 and TRBJ2-5, with 7 bases lining up with TRBD2. V shed 2 bases and J 3 bases; nucleotides not matched to a gene: 6. Germline CDR1 reads LNHNV; CDR2 reads YYDKDF (reference sequence). The CDR3 extends over 15 amino acids. The CDR3 sequence is CATSRNRLAEETQYF. As DNA, the CDR3 is TGTGCCACCAGCAGAAACCGTCTAGCGGAAGAGACCCAGTACTTC.

This clonotype appeared many times. This chain uses TRBV6-1 with TRBJ2-7; 8 bases line up with TRBD2. The J segment lost 4 bases and the V segment lost 7 bases, leaving 9 bases of the junction unmatched. The CDR3 consists of 14 residues. In germline, CDR1 is MNHNS, CDR2 SASEGT. The CDR3 region is CASIRSGGTYEQYF. The CDR3 DNA is TGTGCCAGCATAAGGAGCGGGGGTACATACGAGCAGTACTTC.

This clonotype was detected many times. J is TRBJ2-4 and V is TRBV3-1; 9 bases line up with TRBD1. V lost 1 base and J lost 0; bases outside the gene matches: 4. Germline CDR1 is LGHDT and CDR2 is YNNKEL (reference sequence). The CDR3 totals 17 residues. CDR3 sequence reads: CASSQAGQGTAKNIQYF. CDR3 coding DNA: TGTGCCAGCAGCCAAGCCGGACAGGGGACAGCCAAAAACATTCAGTACTTC.

This clonotype was observed a handful of times. The CDR3 DNA is TGTGCCAGCAGCTTTTCATCGGCGGGGGGGCCGCTGTTTTTT. The encoded protein is CASSFSSAGGPLFF. J is TRBJ2-2 and V is TRBV11-3; 9 bases are shared with TRBD2. From germline, CDR1 is SGHNT and CDR2 YENEEA. J was trimmed by 13 bases and V by 3 bases; bases with no gene match: 9. The CDR3 totals 14 residues.

Only a few counts were recorded for this clonotype. V gene TRBV7-2 combines with J gene TRBJ1-1; TRBD1 is a possible D gene (5 bases). Trimming took 5 bases from V and 4 from J, leaving 17 bases between them. The germline gives CDR1 SGHTA, CDR2 FQGNSA. The CDR3 sequence is 15 residues long. CDR3 nucleotides: TGTGCCAGCAGCCCGAGGGACGGGAAAGGCACTGAAGCTTTCTTT. Residues: CASSPRDGKGTEAFF.

This clonotype was detected many times. The V gene is TRBV19, the J gene TRBJ2-5; D gene ambiguous. Germline CDR1 LNHDA, CDR2 SQIVND (reference sequence). This CDR3 has 15 residues. V was cut by 3 bases and J by 1 base, with 12 bases left in between. CDR3 sequence (DNA): TGTGCCAGTAGTATGTATTCGGGCCTCCAAGAGACCCAGTACTTC. This translates into CASSMYSGLQETQYF.

The table lists this clonotype with many counts. CDR3 residues: CASSSDYGAGELFF. CDR3 coding DNA: TGTGCCAGCAGCTCGGACTATGGGGCCGGGGAGCTGTTTTTT. The gene calls are TRBV5-6 and TRBJ2-2; a possible D gene is TRBD2 (6 bases). The CDR3 extends over 14 amino acids. The V end lost 3 bases, the J end lost 6 bases, and 12 bases lay between the germline ends. Per the germline V gene, CDR1 is SGHDT and CDR2 is YYEEEE.

This clonotype was detected only a few times. J is TRBJ2-5 and V is TRBV5-1; 7 nucleotides match TRBD1. The CDR3 is 14 residues long. The trim removed 3 bases at V and 0 bases at J, leaving 2 bases unmatched. Germline V gene sequence: CDR1 SGHRS, CDR2 YFSETQ. CDR3: CASSSTGDQETQYF. CDR3 nucleotide sequence: TGCGCCAGCAGCTCTACAGGGGACCAAGAGACCCAGTACTTC.

This clonotype appeared a few times. The CDR3: CASSQQDRGPFYGYTF. Here the CDR3 DNA reads TGTGCCAGCAGCCAACAGGACAGGGGGCCTTTCTATGGCTACACCTTC. The chain has TRBV14 and TRBJ1-2, with 11 nucleotides matching TRBD1. The CDR3 is made up of 16 amino acids. The junction had 6 bases not matched to a gene; V was cut back by 2 bases and J by 4 bases. Looked up from germline, CDR1 is SGHDN and CDR2 is FVKESK.

This sequence joins TRBV7-9 and TRBJ1-2; D gene unclear. Germline-derived CDR1 and CDR2 are SEHNR and FQNEAQ (reference sequence). The CDR3 length is 17 residues. Trimming cost V 4 bases and J 9 bases, with 27 bases left between them. The CDR3 DNA sequence: TGTGCCAGCAGCTCATCAGATCAGGTGTCGTTTCTGGGTAGCTACACCTTC. Amino acids: CASSSSDQVSFLGSYTF.

The J gene is TRBJ1-2, the V gene TRBV7-8; tentatively, D is TRBD1 (6 bases). The CDR3 consists of 20 residues. Trimming took 5 bases from V and 6 from J, leaving 34 bases between them. CDR1 and CDR2 from the germline V gene are SGHVS and FQNEAQ. DNA of the CDR3: TGTGCCAGCAGCCAAGGGGGGGTTGCATCGGGGTTTTTGAAGGCGGATGGCTACACCTTC. It specifies CASSQGGVASGFLKADGYTF.